What follows describes a single T cell receptor beta chain. The antigen is not known. This sample is drawn from a study of cytomegalovirus exposure and HLA in healthy donors. Findings and caveats of the study: In a later analysis, a missense DCLRE1C variant was linked to TCR beta V- and J-gene trimming.

Vbeta (60) and Jbeta (13) primers were used in the PCR. The table came from immunoSEQ multiplex PCR; TCRdb's copy has only in-frame clones and leaves some out. The sample shows about 140,000 clones, 78% of them seen only once. Per the germline V gene, CDR1 is LNHNV and CDR2 is YYDKDF (reference sequence). This CDR3 is 14 amino acids long. With 1 base removed from V and 5 bases from J, the gap between germline ends came to 11 bases. Sequenced: PBMCs. V usage is TRBV15 and J usage is TRBJ1-2; D is unresolved. This sequence was found in a male donor in good health and CMV-seronegative. In DNA, the CDR3 is TGTGCCACCAGCAGAGCCGAGGGAAGTTATGGCTACACCTTC. Encoded protein: CATSRAEGSYGYTF.